This record looks at one T cell receptor (beta chain) sequence and its context. Its antigen is not identified. V was trimmed by 2 bases and J by 5 bases, leaving 9 bases between them. Germline V gene sequence: CDR1 MNHNY, CDR2 SVGAGI (reference sequence). This CDR3 is 13 amino acids long. This sample is drawn from a study of cytomegalovirus exposure and HLA in healthy donors. Findings of the study overall: A later analysis linked a missense DCLRE1C variant to TCR beta V- and J-gene trimming.

The PCR was carried out with 60 Vbeta primers and 13 Jbeta primers. Under the authors' procedure: Unique TCR beta chains totaled around 86 million in a later count, with around 11 million of them shared. Assay: immunoSEQ multiplex PCR; the TCRdb copy retains only in-frame clones and omits some. Clone size and V and J calls were adopted from that table, with D and trimming inferred from the DNA. The sample yields approximately 200,000 clones, about 79% seen once. The study sampled nominally healthy donors, though unrecorded immune exposures were likely. The chain joins TRBV6-6 to TRBJ1-2; no firm D call. Sequencing was done on a sample of PBMCs. The clonotype comes from a boy between 2 and 15 years old in good health and CMV-seronegative. The CDR3 loop reads CASSYDGLYGYTF. CDR3 DNA sequence: TGTGCCAGCAGTTACGACGGACTATATGGCTACACCTTC.